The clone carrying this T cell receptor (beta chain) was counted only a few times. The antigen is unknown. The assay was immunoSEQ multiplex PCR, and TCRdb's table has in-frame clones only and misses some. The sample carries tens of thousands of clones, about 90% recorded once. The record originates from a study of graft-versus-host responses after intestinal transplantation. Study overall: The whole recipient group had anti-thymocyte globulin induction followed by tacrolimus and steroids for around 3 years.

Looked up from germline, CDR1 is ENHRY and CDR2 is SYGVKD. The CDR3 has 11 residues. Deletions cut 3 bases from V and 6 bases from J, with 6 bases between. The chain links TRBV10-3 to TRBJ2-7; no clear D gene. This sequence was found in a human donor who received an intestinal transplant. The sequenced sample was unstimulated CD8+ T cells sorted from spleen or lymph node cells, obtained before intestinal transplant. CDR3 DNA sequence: TGTGCCATCAGTGAAAACGGCGAGCAGTACTTC. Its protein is CAISENGEQYF.